This T cell receptor beta chain was recorded in a study of CD8 T cells in ankylosing spondylitis. Study-wide results and limits: A number of the motif variants had already been described in reactive arthritis synovial fluid and blood.

This clonotype was seen a few times. Antigen: not known. MiXCR, run by TCRdb on the 5' RACE reads, gives a single entry per CDR3 protein. The table shows under 250,000 distinct CDR3 sequences, with approximately 30% occurring only once. Sequencing was done on a sample of blood, either unsorted or a sorted T cell fraction (not recorded which). This TCR was sampled from a male donor with ankylosing spondylitis or in good health (not recorded which).

The chain's CDR3 is CSATAGDTEAFF. The DNA for the CDR3 is TGCAGTGCTACGGCGGGGGACACTGAAGCTTTCTTT. The rearrangement joins TRBV20-1 to TRBJ1-1, with D tentatively TRBD1 (5 bases). The CDR3 is made up of 12 amino acids. The germline V gene has CDR1 DFQATT and CDR2 SNEGSKA (reference sequence). Trimming stripped 4 bases from V and 3 bases from J, with 9 bases between.